This T cell receptor (beta chain) derives from a study of shared clonotypes between healthy human individuals. Study-wide points: All-four-donor shared clonotypes had higher generation probabilities than non-shared clonotypes did. With few donors, the genetic and exposure-history diversity represented was limited. Naive subsets usually exceeded memory subsets in estimated richness.

Using immunoSEQ multiplex PCR, the repertoire was profiled, and TCRdb retains in-frame clones only, with some absent. This table has about 1.1 million clones, about four fifths appearing once. The CDR3 runs 14 residues. Unmatched junction bases numbered 9, after V lost 5 bases and J lost 8 bases. CDR1 is SGHAT, CDR2 FQNNGV, per germline. Note on this clone: Its antigen remains unknown.

The chain has TRBV11-2 and TRBJ1-2; TRBD1 aligns across 9 bases. The sequenced sample was memory CD4+ T cells from PBMCs. Subset reported: CD45RA-negative fraction. The clonotype comes from a man between 18 and 35 years old in good health. Some clones in this sample may be carry-over from other donors' samples. As DNA, the CDR3 is TGTGCCAGCAGCAGCCGGGACAGGGTGGGCGGCTACACCTTC. Translating it yields CASSSRDRVGGYTF.